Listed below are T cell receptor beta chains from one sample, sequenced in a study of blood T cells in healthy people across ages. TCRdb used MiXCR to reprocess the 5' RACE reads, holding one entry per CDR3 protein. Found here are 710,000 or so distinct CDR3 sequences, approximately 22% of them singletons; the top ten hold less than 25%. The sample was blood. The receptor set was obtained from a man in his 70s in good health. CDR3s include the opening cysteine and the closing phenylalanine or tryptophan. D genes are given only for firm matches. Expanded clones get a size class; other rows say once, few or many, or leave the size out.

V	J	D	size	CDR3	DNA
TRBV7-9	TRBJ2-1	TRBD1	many	CASSLGQGAHEQFF	TGTGCCAGCAGCTTGGGACAGGGGGCCCATGAGCAGTTCTTC
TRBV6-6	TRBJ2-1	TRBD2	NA	CASSNVGRGNEQFF	TGTGCCAGCAGTAACGTCGGGAGGGGTAATGAGCAGTTCTTC
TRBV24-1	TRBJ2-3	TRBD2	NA	CATQRASGLTGDTQYF	TGTGCCACCCAAAGGGCTAGCGGTTTAACGGGAGATACGCAGTATTTT
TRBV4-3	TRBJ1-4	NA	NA	CASSPRAEGEKLFF	TGCGCCAGCAGCCCCCGGGCCGAGGGTGAAAAACTGTTTTTT
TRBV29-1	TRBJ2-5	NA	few	CSVSPRTTQETQYF	TGCAGCGTTTCCCCGAGGACGACCCAAGAGACCCAGTACTTC
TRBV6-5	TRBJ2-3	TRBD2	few	CASSYASSGLTDTQYF	TGTGCCAGCAGTTACGCTTCTAGCGGACTCACAGATACGCAGTATTTT
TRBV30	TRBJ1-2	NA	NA	CAWSVQGPGGYTF	TGTGCCTGGAGTGTACAGGGTCCGGGTGGCTACACCTTC
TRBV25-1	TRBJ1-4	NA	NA	CATQEAGNEKLFF	TGTGCCACCCAAGAGGCGGGGAATGAAAAACTGTTTTTT
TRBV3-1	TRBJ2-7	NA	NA	CASSQGRGYLYEQYF	TGTGCCAGCAGCCAAGGCAGGGGATACCTCTACGAGCAGTACTTC
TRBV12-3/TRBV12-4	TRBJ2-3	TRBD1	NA	CASSLGDRGVADTQYF	TGTGCCAGCAGTTTAGGGGACAGGGGGGTCGCAGATACGCAGTATTTT
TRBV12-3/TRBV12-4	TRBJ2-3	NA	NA	CASSYSITITDTQYF	TGTGCCAGCAGTTACTCGATTACAATCACAGATACGCAGTATTTT
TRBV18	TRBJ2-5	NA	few	CASSPGPLGLETQYF	TGTGCCAGCTCACCAGGCCCCTTGGGGTTGGAGACCCAGTACTTC
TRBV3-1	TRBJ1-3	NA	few	CASSQGWTSGNTIYF	TGTGCCAGCAGCCAAGGGTGGACTTCTGGAAACACCATATATTTT
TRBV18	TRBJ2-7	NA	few	CASSPRRGQTSYEQYF	TGTGCCAGCTCTCCAAGGCGGGGACAGACTTCCTACGAGCAGTACTTC
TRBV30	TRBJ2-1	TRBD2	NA	CAWSVGSGAYNEQFF	TGTGCCTGGAGTGTAGGTAGCGGGGCTTACAATGAGCAGTTCTTC
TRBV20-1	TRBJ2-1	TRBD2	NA	CSARIAGAYNEQFF	TGCAGTGCACGGATCGCGGGGGCCTACAATGAGCAGTTCTTC
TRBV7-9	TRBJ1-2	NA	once	CASSLSARANYGYTF	TGTGCCAGCAGCTTAAGTGCCAGAGCTAACTATGGCTACACCTTC
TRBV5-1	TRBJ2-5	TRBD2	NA	CASSFNGPGGETQYF	TGCGCCAGCAGCTTTAACGGGCCGGGAGGGGAGACCCAGTACTTC
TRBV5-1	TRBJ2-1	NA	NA	CASSLDGSIFQGYNEQFF	TGCGCCAGCAGCTTGGACGGCAGCATTTTCCAAGGATACAATGAGCAGTTCTTC
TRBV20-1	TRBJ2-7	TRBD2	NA	CSARSVPLAGVRFGDEQYF	TGCAGTGCTAGGAGTGTCCCGCTAGCGGGGGTTCGCTTCGGGGACGAGCAGTACTTC
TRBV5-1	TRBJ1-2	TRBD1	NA	CASSFGQATNGYTF	TGCGCCAGCAGCTTTGGACAGGCAACTAATGGCTACACCTTC
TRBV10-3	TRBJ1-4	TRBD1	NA	CATGQGTATNEKLFF	TGTGCCACCGGACAGGGGACGGCAACTAATGAAAAACTGTTTTTT
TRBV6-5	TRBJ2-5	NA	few	CASGYHGIQETQYF	TGTGCCAGCGGCTATCACGGGATCCAAGAGACCCAGTACTTC
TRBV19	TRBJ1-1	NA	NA	CASSRVWDTEAFF	TGTGCCAGTAGCCGGGTGTGGGACACTGAAGCTTTCTTT
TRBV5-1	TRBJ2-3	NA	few	CASSSQRDTQYF	TGCGCCAGCAGCTCCCAGCGGGATACGCAGTATTTT
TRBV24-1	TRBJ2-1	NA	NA	CATSDAGGYGTLNEQFF	TGTGCCACCAGTGATGCAGGCGGATACGGGACTCTCAATGAGCAGTTCTTC
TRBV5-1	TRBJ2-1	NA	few	CASIPQSSYNEQFF	TGCGCCAGCATCCCGCAGTCCTCCTACAATGAGCAGTTCTTC
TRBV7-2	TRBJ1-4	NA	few	CASSRGPSNEKLFF	TGTGCCAGCAGCCGTGGACCGTCTAATGAAAAACTGTTTTTT
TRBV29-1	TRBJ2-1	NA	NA	CSVTGRQGVDEQFF	TGCAGCGTCACAGGGCGCCAGGGCGTCGATGAGCAGTTCTTC
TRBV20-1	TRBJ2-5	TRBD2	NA	CSASHSGRTQETQYF	TGCAGTGCTAGTCATAGCGGGAGGACCCAAGAGACCCAGTACTTC
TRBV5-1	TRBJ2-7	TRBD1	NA	CASRVGQDRGYEQYF	TGCGCCAGCAGGGTGGGTCAGGACAGGGGTTACGAGCAGTACTTC
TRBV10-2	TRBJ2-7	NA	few	CASSTKAGYEQYF	TGCGCCAGCAGCACCAAGGCGGGGTACGAGCAGTACTTC
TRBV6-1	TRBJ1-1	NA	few	CASNNRAEAFF	TGTGCCAGCAATAACAGGGCTGAAGCTTTCTTT
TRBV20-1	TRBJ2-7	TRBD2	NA	CSAARGGSSYEQYF	TGCAGTGCAGCGCGGGGGGGGAGCTCCTACGAGCAGTACTTC
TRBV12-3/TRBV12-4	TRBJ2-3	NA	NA	CASSLDTGADTQYF	TGTGCCAGCAGTTTAGATACCGGGGCAGATACGCAGTATTTT
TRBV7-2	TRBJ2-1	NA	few	CASSLGGTLQFF	TGTGCCAGCAGCTTAGGGGGGACCTTGCAGTTCTTC
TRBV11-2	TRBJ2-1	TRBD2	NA	CASSLGREWYEQFF	TGTGCCAGCAGCTTAGGGCGGGAGTGGTATGAGCAGTTCTTC
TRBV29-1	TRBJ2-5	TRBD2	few	CSDRISGRLETQYF	TGCAGCGACCGGATTAGCGGGAGGCTTGAGACCCAGTACTTC
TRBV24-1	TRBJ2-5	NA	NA	CATSEPRDHQETQYF	TGTGCCACCAGTGAACCACGGGACCATCAAGAGACCCAGTACTTC
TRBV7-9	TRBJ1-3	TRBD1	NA	CASSRQTGIGNTLYF	TGTGCCAGCAGCCGGCAGACAGGGATCGGAAACACCTTATATTTT
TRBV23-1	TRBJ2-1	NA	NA	CASTFPCRAAANEQFF	TGCGCCAGCACCTTCCCCTGCCGGGCCGCAGCCAATGAGCAGTTCTTC